This is a list of T cell receptor beta chains from one sample in a study of cytomegalovirus exposure and HLA in healthy donors. Some clones are missing from TCRdb's copy, which holds only in-frame ones; the method was immunoSEQ multiplex PCR. This table holds 150,000 to 200,000 clones, 75% to 80% found once. The sequenced material came from PBMCs. These receptors all stem from a woman aged 30 to 39 in good health and CMV-seropositive. CDR3s include the opening cysteine and the closing phenylalanine or tryptophan. D genes are given only for firm matches.

d_gene: TRBD1; v_gene: TRBV29-1; CDR3aa: CSVQDRGSGTGELFF
d_gene: TRBD2; v_gene: TRBV7-9; CDR3aa: CASRRTSGSYEQYF
d_gene: TRBD1; v_gene: TRBV5-4; CDR3aa: CASSFDGTAYEQYF
d_gene: .; v_gene: TRBV28; CDR3aa: CASSSVWQGAYGYTF
d_gene: .; v_gene: TRBV7-8; CDR3aa: CASSLRGGRGLTDTQYF
d_gene: TRBD1; v_gene: TRBV25-1; CDR3aa: CASSGDRGYYGYTF
d_gene: TRBD1; v_gene: TRBV28; CDR3aa: CASSPLDRGEKLFF
d_gene: .; v_gene: TRBV19; CDR3aa: CASSLPRYSNQPQHF
d_gene: .; v_gene: TRBV7-6; CDR3aa: CASSLLEASYNEQFF
d_gene: .; v_gene: TRBV6-6; CDR3aa: CASSYLGGNTEAFF
d_gene: TRBD2; v_gene: TRBV19; CDR3aa: CASSIDLGGGARDEQFF
d_gene: TRBD1; v_gene: TRBV19; CDR3aa: CASSSGDRGPYNEQFF
d_gene: .; v_gene: TRBV2; CDR3aa: CASSDGYTQYF
d_gene: .; v_gene: TRBV28; CDR3aa: CASRPTGSTGELFF
d_gene: .; v_gene: TRBV4-1; CDR3aa: CASSIRDTRGDTQYF
d_gene: TRBD1; v_gene: TRBV14; CDR3aa: CASSLGTVYGYTF
d_gene: TRBD1; v_gene: TRBV4-2; CDR3aa: CASSQEGGLYKETQYF
d_gene: TRBD1; v_gene: TRBV5-1; CDR3aa: CASRGTGGLHEQYF
d_gene: .; v_gene: TRBV28; CDR3aa: CASSLLGPVGVNTIYF
d_gene: .; v_gene: TRBV4-3; CDR3aa: CASSQGAVGLGTGELFF
d_gene: .; v_gene: TRBV5-1; CDR3aa: CASSEYPADTQYF
d_gene: TRBD1; v_gene: TRBV5-5; CDR3aa: CASSFPPGQGEVQYF
d_gene: .; v_gene: TRBV2; CDR3aa: CASRAPSGGSKGEKLFF
d_gene: TRBD1; v_gene: TRBV5-1; CDR3aa: CASSSRTGGSNEKLFF
d_gene: .; v_gene: TRBV2; CDR3aa: CANPSLDSNEQFF
d_gene: TRBD1; v_gene: TRBV2; CDR3aa: CASRGLQGTYEQYF
d_gene: TRBD2; v_gene: TRBV28; CDR3aa: CASSSFPSGRADVKQFF
d_gene: .; v_gene: TRBV2; CDR3aa: CASSVGVNYGYTF
d_gene: .; v_gene: TRBV9; CDR3aa: CASKPSNSGNTIYF
d_gene: .; v_gene: TRBV11-2; CDR3aa: CASSLDPTSHEQYF
d_gene: .; v_gene: TRBV4-2; CDR3aa: CASSLEDTYNEQFF
d_gene: TRBD1; v_gene: TRBV19; CDR3aa: CASSVSQGNQPQHF
d_gene: .; v_gene: TRBV10-3; CDR3aa: CAISGNQNTEAFF
d_gene: TRBD2; v_gene: TRBV6-5; CDR3aa: CASSWKREGRETQYF
d_gene: TRBD1; v_gene: TRBV7-9; CDR3aa: CASSHQDRDGTEAFF
d_gene: .; v_gene: TRBV6-5; CDR3aa: CASSYSGFSGNTIYF
d_gene: .; v_gene: TRBV6-5; CDR3aa: CASSYDMGNTIYF
d_gene: .; v_gene: TRBV7-8; CDR3aa: CASSSSFIRLAKNIQYF
d_gene: .; v_gene: TRBV9; CDR3aa: CASSVNLPAGAGELFF
d_gene: .; v_gene: TRBV6-5; CDR3aa: CASSLGGSRANEKLFF
d_gene: .; v_gene: TRBV9; CDR3aa: CASSTSGASISPLHF
d_gene: .; v_gene: TRBV4-3; CDR3aa: CASSRRVRASLEQFF
d_gene: TRBD2; v_gene: TRBV7-2; CDR3aa: CASSLSGGSGDTQYF
d_gene: .; v_gene: TRBV4-3; CDR3aa: CASSQEHPYEQYF
d_gene: TRBD2; v_gene: TRBV6-5; CDR3aa: CASSPVAGGHNEQFF
d_gene: .; v_gene: TRBV19; CDR3aa: CASSPTTRGYTGELFF
d_gene: .; v_gene: TRBV10-3; CDR3aa: CAIRGAVETQYF